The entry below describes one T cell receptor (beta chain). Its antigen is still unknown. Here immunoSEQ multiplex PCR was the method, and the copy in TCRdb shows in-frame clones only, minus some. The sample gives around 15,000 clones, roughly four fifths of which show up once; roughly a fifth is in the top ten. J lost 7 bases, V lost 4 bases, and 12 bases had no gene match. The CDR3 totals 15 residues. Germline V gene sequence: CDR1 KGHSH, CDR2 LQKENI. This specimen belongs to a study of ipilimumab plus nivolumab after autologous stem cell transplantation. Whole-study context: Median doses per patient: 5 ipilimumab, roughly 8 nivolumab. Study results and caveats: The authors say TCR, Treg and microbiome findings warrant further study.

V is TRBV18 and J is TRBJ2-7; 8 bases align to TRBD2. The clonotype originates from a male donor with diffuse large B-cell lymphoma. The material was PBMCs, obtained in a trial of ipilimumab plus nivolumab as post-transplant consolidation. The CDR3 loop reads CASSRDGGAFFEQYF. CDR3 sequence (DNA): TGTGCCAGCTCACGAGACGGGGGGGCCTTTTTTGAGCAGTACTTC. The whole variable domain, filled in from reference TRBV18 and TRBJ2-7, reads NAGVMQNPRHLVRRRGQEARLRCSPMKGHSHVYWYRQLPEEGLKFMVYLQKENIIDESGMPKERFSAEFPKEGPSILRIQQVVRGDSAAYFCASSRDGGAFFEQYFGPGTRLTVT.